This T cell receptor beta chain was found in a study of regulatory and conventional T cells in RAG deficiency. General study points: Omenn syndrome and CID/AS patients had around 100-fold fewer unique Treg TCR beta sequences, versus 9.5 to 10-fold elsewhere. Shannon entropy was markedly lower and Simpson indices higher in RAG-deficient patients than control T-cell subsets. Omenn patients showed >85% Treg-Tconv overlap and shorter CDR3 lengths.

On this clone: What it binds is not known.

Method: immunoSEQ multiplex PCR; TCRdb's copy keeps in-frame clones and lacks some. The table has approximately 48,000 clones, just under 90% seen once; the top ten hold 0.45% to 0.6%. The CDR3 spans 13 residues. The V end was cut by 8 bases, the J end by 7 bases, with 16 bases between. The germline gives CDR1 KGHSH, CDR2 LQKENI. The sorted conventional CD4+ T cells were CD25-low and CD127-high, with genomic DNA sequenced. This sample also belongs to another study, concerning regulatory T cells. In that study: The PCR used 52 TRBV and 13 TRBJ primers. Patient repertoires had restricted TRB V-J pairs and skewed V and J usage, most in Tregs.

The receptor was derived from a human donor in good health. The sample consisted of CD4+ effector T cells sorted from blood. This sequence joins TRBV18 and TRBJ2-3; D might be TRBD1 or TRBD2, each matching 5 bases. The CDR3: CASTQGRQNTQYF. The CDR3 region has the DNA TGTGCCAGCACTCAGGGACGACAAAATACGCAGTATTTT.